These 14 T cell receptor beta chains were sequenced from one sample in a study of blood T cell repertoires in COVID-19. Assay used: immunoSEQ multiplex PCR; TCRdb lists only in-frame clones, some missing. Of roughly 62,000 clones listed, roughly 92% are singletons. Sample: peripheral blood. The origin of the receptors is a human donor in a cohort sampled during active COVID-19.

V usage is TRBV15 and J usage is TRBJ2-3, with 7 bases identical to TRBD1. The CDR3 runs to 18 residues. V shed 3 bases and J 0 bases; nucleotides not matched to a gene: 12. Germline V lookup: CDR1 LNHNV, CDR2 YYDKDF (reference sequence). In DNA, the CDR3 is TGTGCCACCAGCAGCCACTTCTTCCGGGACAGAAGCACAGATACGCAGTATTTT. It encodes CATSSHFFRDRSTDTQYF.

V gene TRBV4-3 combines with J gene TRBJ2-5; 7 bases map to TRBD2. J gave up 4 bases and V 1 base, and 9 bases lay outside the gene matches. The CDR3 covers 16 residues. The germline gives CDR1 LGHNA, CDR2 YSLEER. In DNA form, the CDR3 reads TGCGCCAGCAGCCAAGCCGGGACTACCAAAGGAGAGACCCAGTACTTC. Encoded protein: CASSQAGTTKGETQYF.

This chain connects TRBV11-2 to TRBJ2-4; tentative D call: TRBD2 (5 bases). CDR1 SGHAT and CDR2 FQNNGV come from the germline V gene. This CDR3 spans 12 amino acids. V shed 6 bases and J shed 8 bases, with 11 bases lying between them. The CDR3: CASRSGSDIQYF. CDR3 nucleotide sequence: TGTGCCAGCAGATCGGGATCGGACATTCAGTACTTC.

This chain links TRBV18 with TRBJ2-1; 9 positions match TRBD2. V shed 0 bases and J 2 bases; nucleotides not matched to a gene: 2. Germline V lookup: CDR1 KGHSH, CDR2 LQKENI. CDR3 length: 16 residues. In DNA, the CDR3 is TGTGCCAGCTCACCACCTCCTAGCGGGACCTACAATGAGCAGTTCTTC. This encodes CASSPPPSGTYNEQFF.

The chain recombines TRBV9 with TRBJ1-1, with D perhaps matching TRBD1 (5 bases). CDR3 length equals 13 residues. The V end was cut by 0 bases, the J end by 3 bases, with 6 bases between. Germline V gives CDR1 SGDLS, CDR2 YYNGEE. The CDR3: CASSVGGYTEAFF. The CDR3 coding sequence is TGTGCCAGCAGCGTAGGGGGCTACACTGAAGCTTTCTTT.

The chain uses TRBV2 and TRBJ2-5; TRBD2 matches 9 bases. The CDR3 spans 14 residues. V shed 6 bases, J shed 5 bases, and the junction held 7 bases outside the gene matches. CDR1 and CDR2 from the germline V gene are SNHLY and FYNNEI. The chain's CDR3 is CASRAGTSQETQYF. The CDR3 coding sequence is TGTGCCAGCAGAGCCGGGACTAGCCAGGAGACCCAGTACTTC.

This chain uses TRBV7-9 with TRBJ2-1; 13 bases align to TRBD2. The germline V gene encodes CDR1 SEHNR and CDR2 FQNEAQ (reference sequence). The J segment lost 1 base and the V segment lost 5 bases, leaving 14 bases of the junction unmatched. The CDR3 is made up of 20 amino acids. CDR3 region: CASSSPEGTSGAGSYNEQFF. The CDR3 DNA is TGTGCCAGCAGCAGTCCGGAGGGGACTAGCGGGGCGGGGTCCTACAATGAGCAGTTCTTC.

The chain employs TRBV5-5 and TRBJ1-3, with D maybe TRBD1 (5 bases). The germline CDR1 and CDR2 sequences are SGHKS and YYEKEE (reference sequence). The V gene lost 7 bases and the J gene lost 0 bases, with 17 bases spanning the gap. This CDR3 is built from 16 residues. In DNA, the CDR3 is TGTGCCAGCTATCGGGGGGGTTCATTCTCTGGAAACACCATATATTTT. This gives the protein CASYRGGSFSGNTIYF.

V and J are TRBV6-5 and TRBJ1-3; D gene unclear. The CDR3 runs to 16 residues. Trimming removed 4 bases at V and 0 bases at J, with 13 bases between. CDR1 MNHEY and CDR2 SVGAGI come from the germline V gene. CDR3 nucleotides: TGTGCCAGCAGTTTGGGAGGAGGTGGCTCTGGAAACACCATATATTTT. It encodes CASSLGGGGSGNTIYF.

The chain combines TRBV19 with TRBJ1-2, with D hard to call. Trimming took 7 bases from V and 8 from J, leaving 14 bases between them. This CDR3 comprises 12 residues. Germline V lookup: CDR1 LNHDA, CDR2 SQIVND (reference sequence). CDR3 DNA: TGTGCCAGTATGATGGCAGGCCGGGGCTACACCTTC. It is translated as CASMMAGRGYTF.

This clone has more than one count but fewer than ten. The CDR3: CSASKGPNYGYTF. CDR3 bases: TGCAGCGCGAGCAAGGGGCCGAACTATGGCTACACCTTC. V and J are TRBV29-1 and TRBJ1-2, with D tentatively TRBD1 (5 bases). The CDR3 is made up of 13 amino acids. Looked up from germline, CDR1 is SQVTM and CDR2 is ANQGSEA. V lost 7 bases and J lost 2, with 14 bases in between.

The sample holds a few counts of this clone. The V call is TRBV7-3, the J call TRBJ2-3, with D uncertain. Between the trimmed V and J ends, which lost 1 base and 1 base, there was a span of 6 bases. Germline loops: CDR1 SGHTA, CDR2 FQGTGA. The CDR3 totals 14 residues. The CDR3 region has the DNA TGTGCCAGCAGCTTAAAACGAGGCACAGATACGCAGTATTTT. It specifies CASSLKRGTDTQYF. The variable domain in full, completed from reference TRBV7-3 and TRBJ2-3, reads GAGVSQTPSNKVTEKGKYVELRCDPISGHTALYWYRQSLGQGPEFLIYFQGTGAADDSGLPNDRFFAVRPEGSVSTLKIQRTERGDSAVYLCASSLKRGTDTQYFGPGTRLTVL.

This chain links TRBV6-6 with TRBJ1-1; D might be TRBD1 (5 bases). CDR1 is MNHNY and CDR2 is SVGAGI in the germline V gene (reference sequence). V lost 10 bases and J 3 bases, leaving 12 bases between the germline ends. This CDR3 is 12 amino acids long. This chain's CDR3 is CATLKGDTEAFF. CDR3 nucleotides: TGTGCCACACTAAAAGGGGACACTGAAGCTTTCTTT.

The V gene is TRBV19, the J gene TRBJ2-1; D ambiguous. The CDR3 covers 15 residues. Trimming took off 7 bases at V and 7 bases at J, with 20 bases between the two ends. Germline V lookup: CDR1 LNHDA, CDR2 SQIVND (reference sequence). In DNA form, the CDR3 reads TGTGCCAGTACCTTCACCGCCCCGGGTTGGAATGAGCAGTTCTTC. It is translated as CASTFTAPGWNEQFF.